Presented here are 18 T cell receptor beta chains from one specimen sequenced in a study of CD8+CD57+ T cells in acquired aplastic anemia. Profiling of TCR beta VDJ combinations and CDR3 sequences used genomic DNA as template. From the reads, TCRdb called clonotypes with MiXCR, one entry per CDR3 protein. In the table there are around 200,000 distinct CDR3 sequences, roughly 55% of which are singletons. Sequencing was carried out using sorted CD4+, CD8+, or CD8+CD57+ T cells (not recorded which) from PBMCs. The source of these receptors is a human donor in good health.

The gene calls are TRBV7-2 and TRBJ2-2, with D possibly being TRBD2 (8 bases). Trimming cost V 5 bases and J 1 base, with 20 bases left between them. The CDR3 consists of 18 residues. Germline V lookup: CDR1 SGHTA, CDR2 FQGNSA. CDR3 DNA: TGTGCCAGCAGCAACAGGGGAGGCGGGGGGCAGAACACCGGGGAGCTGTTTTTT. Its translation: CASSNRGGGGQNTGELFF.

This sequence joins TRBV19 and TRBJ2-7, with TRBD1 as a possible D gene (6 bases). The ends were cut back, 5 bases at V and 1 base at J, with 12 bases in the middle. Germline-derived CDR1 and CDR2 are LNHDA and SQIVND (reference sequence). The CDR3 covers 14 residues. The CDR3 sequence: CASSPQTGSYEQYF. In nucleotides, the CDR3 is TGTGCCAGTAGTCCTCAGACAGGATCCTACGAGCAGTACTTC.

The V gene is TRBV20-1, the J gene TRBJ2-1; 10 bases agree with TRBD2. CDR3 size: 16 residues. CDR1 and CDR2 (germline): DFQATT, SNEGSKA (reference sequence). With V trimmed by 3 bases and J by 0 bases, 5 bases remained unmatched. CDR3: CSASSSGGPSYNEQFF. CDR3 DNA: TGCAGTGCTAGTAGTAGCGGGGGGCCCTCCTACAATGAGCAGTTCTTC.

The table lists this clonotype with a few counts. J is TRBJ2-7 and V is TRBV5-4, with 16 bases aligning to TRBD2. Trimming cost V 4 bases and J 5 bases; bases outside gene matches: 9. Germline loops: CDR1 SGHNT, CDR2 YYREEE (reference sequence). There are 17 residues in the CDR3. The CDR3 DNA is TGTGCCAGCAGCCGGGGGGGACTAGCGGGAGGGGTCGACGAGCAGTACTTC. This translates into CASSRGGLAGGVDEQYF. The whole variable domain, remainder taken from reference TRBV5-4 and TRBJ2-7, is ETGVTQSPTHLIKTRGQQVTLRCSSQSGHNTVSWYQQALGQGPQFIFQYYREEENGRGNFPPRFSGLQFPNYSSELNVNALELDDSALYLCASSRGGLAGGVDEQYFGPGTRLTVT.

The J gene is TRBJ2-7, the V gene TRBV10-3, with D maybe TRBD2 (5 bases). The CDR3 consists of 13 residues. Per the germline V gene, CDR1 is ENHRY and CDR2 is SYGVKD. The V and J ends lost 7 bases and 0 bases respectively, with 10 bases between them. The CDR3 DNA is TGTGCCATCATGGCTAGCACCTCCTACGAGCAGTACTTC. This translates into CAIMASTSYEQYF.

This clonotype was observed at least ten times. The chain employs TRBV4-1 and TRBJ2-5; D unclear. Trimming left V 1 base short and J 0 bases short, with 6 bases between. Germline CDR1 MGHRA, CDR2 YSYEKL. The CDR3 totals 14 residues. CDR3 coding DNA: TGCGCCAGCAGCCAAGTCGTGAACCAAGAGACCCAGTACTTC. This encodes CASSQVVNQETQYF.

The rearrangement links TRBV3-1 to TRBJ2-1; D is unresolved. The CDR3 has 11 amino acids. V lost 0 bases and J 8 bases, leaving 2 bases between the germline ends. The germline gives CDR1 LGHDT, CDR2 YNNKEL (reference sequence). The DNA for the CDR3 is TGTGCCAGCAGCCAAGATTATGAGCAGTTCTTC. It codes for CASSQDYEQFF.

CDR3 protein: CASSVRGGGNSPLHF. In DNA, the CDR3 is TGTGCCAGCAGCGTAAGGGGAGGCGGTAATTCACCCCTCCACTTT. The chain employs TRBV9 and TRBJ1-6; maybe TRBD1 (5 bases). Trimming left V 1 base short and J 6 bases short, with 11 bases between. The CDR3 loop spans 15 amino acids. Germline lookup yields CDR1 SGDLS and CDR2 YYNGEE.

The V call is TRBV10-3, the J call TRBJ1-1, with 7 bases fitting TRBD1. V lost 8 bases to trimming and J lost 4 bases; unmatched junction nucleotides: 7. CDR3 length equals 13 residues. Germline-derived CDR1 and CDR2 are ENHRY and SYGVKD. CDR3 nucleotides: TGTGCCATCCTAGGGGGCGAAGGCACTGAAGCTTTCTTT. It yields the protein CAILGGEGTEAFF.

This clonotype was found many times. The chain joins TRBV27 to TRBJ2-7, with TRBD2 as a possible D gene (5 bases). V shed 1 base and J shed 3 bases, with 10 bases lying between them. CDR3 size: 14 residues. Per germline, CDR1 MNHEY and CDR2 SMNVEV (reference sequence). The CDR3 DNA sequence: TGTGCCAGCAGTTTATATACGGGGAGCTACGAGCAGTACTTC. Amino acids: CASSLYTGSYEQYF.

This rearrangement joins TRBV24-1 to TRBJ1-6; TRBD1 aligns across 8 bases. The CDR3 consists of 16 residues. Germline CDR1 reads KGHDR; CDR2 reads SFDVKD. The V gene end was trimmed by 3 bases and the J gene end by 9 bases; junction bases not matched to a gene: 9. CDR3 bases: TGTGCCACCAGTGATGCTGGACAGGGAAAGAGTTCACCCCTCCACTTT. This codes for CATSDAGQGKSSPLHF.

The V and J genes are TRBV2 and TRBJ2-3, with no clear D. With 4 bases removed from V and 6 bases from J, the gap between germline ends came to 14 bases. The germline CDR1 and CDR2 sequences are SNHLY and FYNNEI. This CDR3 has 14 residues. Written as DNA, the CDR3 is TGTGCCAGCAGTGCGGTACGAATGGGGGATACGCAGTATTTT. Translating gives CASSAVRMGDTQYF.

This clonotype was counted between two and nine times. The V gene is TRBV7-9, the J gene TRBJ2-5; tentatively, D is TRBD2 (5 bases). Trimming shortened V by 3 bases and J by 5 bases, and 10 bases separated the two germline ends. Per germline, CDR1 SEHNR and CDR2 FQNEAQ (reference sequence). This CDR3 is 13 amino acids long. This CDR3 is CASSLDERETQYF. CDR3 nucleotides: TGTGCCAGCAGCTTGGACGAGCGGGAGACCCAGTACTTC. Variable domain in full (rest from reference TRBV7-9 and TRBJ2-5): DTGVSQNPRHKITKRGQNVTFRCDPISEHNRLYWYRQTLGQGPEFLTYFQNEAQLEKSRLLSDRFSAERPKGSFSTLEIQRTEQGDSAMYLCASSLDERETQYFGPGTRLLVL.

The chain combines TRBV12-3 or TRBV12-4 with TRBJ2-5; the match to TRBD2 covers 9 bases. The CDR3 has 20 residues. J gave up 0 bases and V 2 bases, and 16 bases lay outside the gene matches. The CDR3 nucleotides read TGTGCCAGCAGTTTATCCTTATATATGGTAGTAGCGGGAGACCAAGAGACCCAGTACTTC. It specifies CASSLSLYMVVAGDQETQYF.

This clonotype has only one observation. The chain is built from TRBV7-9 and TRBJ2-7; 8 nucleotides agree with TRBD1. Germline CDR1 and CDR2: SEHNR and FQNEAQ (reference sequence). V lost 0 bases to trimming and J lost 0 bases; unmatched junction nucleotides: 4. This CDR3 has 16 amino acids. The CDR3 bases are TGTGCCAGCAGCTTAGCGCCGGGACAGGACTCCTACGAGCAGTACTTC. Its translation: CASSLAPGQDSYEQYF.

This clonotype was recorded at least ten times. The chain recombines TRBV5-6 with TRBJ2-6; possible D gene TRBD1, 6 bases. This CDR3 contains 16 residues. V shed 2 bases and J shed 2 bases, with 11 bases lying between them. Germline lookup yields CDR1 SGHDT and CDR2 YYEEEE. In DNA, the CDR3 is TGTGCCAGCAGCTTACGACAGGCCCCTGGGGCCAACGTCCTGACTTTC. Translating it yields CASSLRQAPGANVLTF. The full variable domain, completed using reference TRBV5-6 and TRBJ2-6, is DAGVTQSPTHLIKTRGQQVTLRCSPKSGHDTVSWYQQALGQGPQFIFQYYEEEERQRGNFPDRFSGHQFPNYSSELNVNALLLGDSALYLCASSLRQAPGANVLTFGAGSRLTVL.

This clonotype has ten or more counts. V usage is TRBV6-6 and J usage is TRBJ2-7; D may be TRBD1 (6 bases). The CDR3 extends over 15 amino acids. Per germline, CDR1 MNHNY and CDR2 SVGAGI (reference sequence). Deletions cut 4 bases from V and 0 bases from J, with 13 bases between. CDR3: CASSFEQGSSYEQYF. In DNA, the CDR3 is TGTGCCAGCAGTTTCGAACAGGGCAGCTCCTACGAGCAGTACTTC.

The chain combines TRBV7-9 with TRBJ1-2; D not certain. CDR1 and CDR2 from the germline V gene are SEHNR and FQNEAQ (reference sequence). Trimming took off 5 bases at V and 3 bases at J, with 10 bases between the two ends. This CDR3 region has 13 residues. The CDR3 sequence is CASSPVADYGYTF. CDR3 nucleotides: TGTGCCAGCAGCCCGGTGGCGGACTATGGCTACACCTTC.